This TCR beta chain was recorded in a study of identical twins listed by TCRdb under 2016. A note on the overall study: The study deep-sequenced TCR alpha and beta repertoires from monozygotic twins, unrelated adults of various ages and cord blood to test whether fetal clonotypes persist. To rule out contamination, replicate twin experiments were performed at different times with different library preparation protocols.

The study at large found these results: Recombination models systematically underestimated out-of-frame TCR alpha sharing in monozygotic twins but agreed with sharing between unrelated individuals. Invariant T cells such as MAIT and iNKT could partly confound zero-insertion analyses, though diverse VJ usage argued against this for most clonotypes. Conclusions relied on cross-sectional statistical analysis, since the same donors could not be followed over many years. The excess sharing between twins in beta out-of-frame sequences was weaker because fewer shared sequences reduced the signal-to-noise ratio. Compared with coincidental sharing between unrelated individuals, out-of-frame TCR alpha sequences shared between twins had an excess of sequences with low generation probability. Fewer insertions were carried by abundant cord blood beta clonotypes; a weaker similar trend was observed in young adult naive repertoires, while no such trend was observed in memory repertoires.

Library preparation used 5' RACE. Instrument on record: Illumina HiSeq 2000. Template switching introduced a universal primer binding site; the final cDNA contained a unique molecular identifier, enabling accurate counting of TCR cDNA molecules. Specific primers in the conserved constant-segment region were used to synthesize first-strand cDNA for the TCR alpha and beta chains. To control for contamination, every cDNA library carried two barcodes: a SMART-Mk sample barcode plus Illumina barcodes. TruSeq adapter sequences and Illumina sample barcodes were added in two successive PCR steps. The TCR alpha and beta cDNA libraries were sequenced on the Illumina HiSeq platform using custom primers. Per the authors' processing: Raw reads were processed with MiGEC to extract unique molecular identifiers, and MiXCR was used to determine CDR3 positions. For each individual, recombination models were inferred using an EM algorithm with the repgenHMM and IGoR tools. The analysis of shared clonotypes was done with the tcR package in R, with sharing normalized by the product of cloneset sizes. To study raw recombination free of thymic and clonal selection effects, out-of-frame nonproductive sequences were analyzed. TCRdb reprocessed the public reads (quality trimming at Q25 with fastp, clone calling with MiXCR) and kept in-frame beta chains. For every CDR3 protein sequence, its rows merge into one entry that carries the most common genes and DNA. It is TCRdb's table, rather than the study itself, that gives the V and J calls and clone size. The sample profile shows roughly 470,000 distinct CDR3 sequences; roughly an eighth of them were found once. The ten largest clones capture more than 0.8% of the sample.

About this clonotype: There is no known antigen for this receptor. One base away there is no much larger clone; base qualities are not given.

Every donor in the study was a healthy Caucasian. The twin cohort consisted of three pairs of female monozygotic twins, all aged roughly 18 to 29 years. Positive isolation kits from Invitrogen were used to isolate CD4+ and CD8+ T cell populations. The germline V gene provides CDR1 SGHTA and CDR2 FQGNSA. Including cysteine and phenylalanine, the CDR3 has 15 amino acids. Left in the record is the CDR3 DNA by itself, 45 bases read in frame from the first base. Relative to germline, V is 4 bases shorter and J is 4 bases shorter, with 13 bases between their ends. These sequences were also reported in another study, on yellow fever vaccine responses in identical twins. In that second paper, the authors write: The authors reported that the T cell response to vaccination in identical twins appeared partly convergent and partly personalized. Focusing on identical twins, the study followed the T cell clones that responded to the vaccine, and did so with precision.

This clonotype originated in a woman aged 18 to 35 in good health. The sequence links TRBV7-2 to TRBJ2-2, with TRBD2 perhaps the D gene, on 6 matching bases. The specimen sequenced was CD4+ T cells sorted from blood. The bases read TGTGCCAGCAGCTCGTACCGGGGGTCCACCGGGGAGCTGTTTTTT. Its protein reads: CASSSYRGSTGELFF.